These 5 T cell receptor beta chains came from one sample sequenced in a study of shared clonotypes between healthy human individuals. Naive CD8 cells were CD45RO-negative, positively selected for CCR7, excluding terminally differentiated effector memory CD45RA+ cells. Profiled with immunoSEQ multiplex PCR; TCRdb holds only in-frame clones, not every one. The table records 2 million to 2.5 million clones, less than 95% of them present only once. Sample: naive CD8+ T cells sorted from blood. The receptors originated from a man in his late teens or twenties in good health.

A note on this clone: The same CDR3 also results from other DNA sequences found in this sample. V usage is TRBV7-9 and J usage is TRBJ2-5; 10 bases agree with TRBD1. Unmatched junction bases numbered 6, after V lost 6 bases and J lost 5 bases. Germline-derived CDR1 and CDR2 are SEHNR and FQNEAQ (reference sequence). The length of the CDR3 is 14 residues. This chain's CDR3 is CASSWTGGLETQYF. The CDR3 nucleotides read TGTGCCAGCAGTTGGACAGGGGGACTGGAGACCCAGTACTTC. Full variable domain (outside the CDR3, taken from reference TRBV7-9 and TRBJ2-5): DTGVSQNPRHKITKRGQNVTFRCDPISEHNRLYWYRQTLGQGPEFLTYFQNEAQLEKSRLLSDRFSAERPKGSFSTLEIQRTEQGDSAMYLCASSWTGGLETQYFGPGTRLLVL.

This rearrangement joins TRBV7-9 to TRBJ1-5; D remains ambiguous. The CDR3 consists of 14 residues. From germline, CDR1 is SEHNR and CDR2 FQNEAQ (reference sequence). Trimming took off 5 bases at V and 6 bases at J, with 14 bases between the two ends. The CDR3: CASSPPGGSQPQHF. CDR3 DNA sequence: TGTGCCAGCAGCCCCCCAGGAGGTTCTCAGCCCCAGCATTTT.

The CDR3 DNA is TGCGCCAGCAGCCAAGAAGGGGTTGCCGGGGAGCTGTTTTTT. Protein: CASSQEGVAGELFF. The V call is TRBV4-1, the J call TRBJ2-2; TRBD1 is a possible D gene (5 bases). Germline values: CDR1 MGHRA, CDR2 YSYEKL. With 0 bases removed from V and 6 bases from J, the gap between germline ends came to 8 bases. The CDR3 totals 14 residues.

The CDR3 loop is CASSGLAYYEQYF. As DNA, the CDR3 is TGTGCCAGCAGTGGGTTAGCCTACTACGAGCAGTACTTC. The chain employs TRBV11-1 and TRBJ2-7; no firm D call. This CDR3 has 13 residues. In germline, CDR1 is SGHAT, CDR2 FQDESV (reference sequence). The V end lost 6 bases, the J end lost 3 bases, and 12 bases lay between the germline ends.

CDR3 in amino acids: CASSIQGAGTEAFF. As DNA, the CDR3 is TGCGCCAGCAGTATACAGGGGGCAGGCACTGAAGCTTTCTTT. The rearrangement links TRBV4-1 to TRBJ1-1, with TRBD1 matching over 9 bases. This CDR3 spans 14 amino acids. Germline CDR1 and CDR2: MGHRA and YSYEKL. Germline trimming cut 6 bases from V and 4 bases from J; bases unmatched to any gene: 6.